The T cell receptor (beta chain) described here comes from a study of Tregs in tolerant kidney transplant recipients. Study results and limitations: Findings come from small patient numbers and require larger validation. Expanding Tregs on activated donor B cells appeared to best identify donor-specific TCRbeta clones.

The CDR3 is made up of 12 amino acids. Germline CDR1 KGHSH, CDR2 LQKENI. The V gene lost 3 bases and the J gene lost 4 bases, with 6 bases spanning the gap. Of note for this clone: Antigen: not known.

The table came from immunoSEQ multiplex PCR; TCRdb's copy has only in-frame clones and leaves some out. The sample has roughly 18,000 clones; 65% to 90% are singletons. This chain connects TRBV18 to TRBJ1-2; D ambiguous. The sequence derives from a human donor in good health. What was sequenced was Tregs from blood. The CDR3: CASSPDFYGYTF. CDR3 bases: TGTGCCAGCTCACCTGATTTCTATGGCTACACCTTC.